The rows below give T cell receptor beta chains drawn from one sample of a study of T cells after yellow fever vaccination. A single record per CDR3 protein comes from TCRdb applying MiXCR to the 5' RACE reads. Of 300,000 to 350,000 distinct CDR3 sequences listed, around 8.1% are singletons. Sample: PBMCs, taken 45 days after the first yellow fever vaccination. The receptor source for this set is a man aged 18 to 29 who received the YFV17D yellow fever vaccine. Both conserved end residues are part of each CDR3. The D gene is left open where the match is weak. Clone sizes are given selectively: once, few, many, or a class where the clone is expanded.

>once|TRBJ1-1|.|TRBV19
TGTGCCAGTAGCCGACAGAAACTGAACACTGAAGCTTTCTTT
CASSRQKLNTEAFF
>.|TRBJ1-2|.|TRBV13
TGTGCCAGCAGCCCTCAGGACAGCACTAACTATGGCTACACCTTC
CASSPQDSTNYGYTF
>.|TRBJ2-2|.|TRBV6-6
TGTGCCAGCACCCTTGGGCAGGGGGAGCTGTTTTTT
CASTLGQGELFF
>.|TRBJ1-2|TRBD1|TRBV6-5
TGTGCCAGCAGTTCGGCTAGGACAGGGGGGCTCTATGGCTACACCTTC
CASSSARTGGLYGYTF
>.|TRBJ2-3|TRBD2|TRBV29-1
TGCAGCGTTGGGGTAGCGGGGGGGCCGACAGATACGCAGTATTTT
CSVGVAGGPTDTQYF
>many|TRBJ1-2|.|TRBV18
TGTGCCAGCTCACCTCCGATGATGCCCAACTATGGCTACACCTTC
CASSPPMMPNYGYTF
>.|TRBJ1-1|TRBD1|TRBV4-1
TGCGCCAGCAGCCAAATGGACAGGGCGAACACTGAAGCTTTCTTT
CASSQMDRANTEAFF
>.|TRBJ1-6|TRBD1|TRBV20-1
TGCAGTGCTAGTAGGGACAGCTCCTATAATTCACCCCTCCACTTT
CSASRDSSYNSPLHF
>.|TRBJ2-6|TRBD1|TRBV6-5
TGTGCCAGCAGTTCGGACAGGGTAGCCGGGGCCAACGTCCTGACTTTC
CASSSDRVAGANVLTF
>.|TRBJ1-6|.|TRBV4-2
TGTGCCAGCAGCCAAGGCGGCGGACAACAAATCAATTCACCCCTCCACTTT
CASSQGGGQQINSPLHF
>.|TRBJ2-5|.|TRBV15
TGTGCCACCAGCCGATCCGCTAGCAATCTTGAGACCCAGTACTTC
CATSRSASNLETQYF
>few|TRBJ2-1|.|TRBV4-3
TGCGCCAGCAGCCTGTGCCAGGGTTGCTCCTACAATGAGCAGTTCTTC
CASSLCQGCSYNEQFF
>many|TRBJ1-2|.|TRBV29-1
TGCAGCTCCCGGGGAAACTATGGCTACACCTTC
CSSRGNYGYTF
>few|TRBJ2-4|.|TRBV7-2
TGTGCCAGCAGCTTAGTTGGGGGTGCGGACATTCAGTACTTC
CASSLVGGADIQYF
>few|TRBJ1-2|.|TRBV29-1
TGCAGCGTTGGTCTGTACACCTTC
CSVGLYTF
>many|TRBJ1-5|.|TRBV15
TGTGCCACCAGCAGAGATCCGGGTAGCAATCAGCCCCAGCATTTT
CATSRDPGSNQPQHF
>.|TRBJ2-5|TRBD1|TRBV12-3/TRBV12-4
TGTGCCAGCACCGAACAGGGGGAAGAGACCCAGTACTTC
CASTEQGEETQYF
>.|TRBJ1-3|.|TRBV3-1
TGTGCCAGCAGCCAAGATTGGCACGGGGGCGACTCTGGAAACACCATATATTTT
CASSQDWHGGDSGNTIYF
>many|TRBJ2-5|TRBD1|TRBV6-5
TGTGCCAGCAGTTACCGGGGACAGAAAGAGACCCAGTACTTC
CASSYRGQKETQYF
>.|TRBJ2-6|.|TRBV29-1
TGCAGCGCTTCGGGACACCCTTTCTCTGGGGCCAACGTCCTGACTTTC
CSASGHPFSGANVLTF
>.|TRBJ1-1|TRBD1|TRBV29-1
TGCAGCGTTGAAAATCTATGGGCAGGGGGAAACACTGAAGCTTTCTTT
CSVENLWAGGNTEAFF
>.|TRBJ1-1|.|TRBV11-2
TGTGCCAGCAGGGATACAGGACTTAGGGGAGCTTTCTTT
CASRDTGLRGAFF
>many|TRBJ2-1|TRBD2|TRBV7-3
TGTGCCAGCAGCTTAGGGACTAGCTCCTACAATGAGCAGTTCTTC
CASSLGTSSYNEQFF
>.|TRBJ1-1|.|TRBV6-2/TRBV6-3
TGTGCCAGCAGTAAGGGACACACGAACACTGAAGCTTTCTTT
CASSKGHTNTEAFF
>.|TRBJ2-5|.|TRBV5-1
TGCGCCAGCAGCTTGGGGGCAAGAGAGACCCAGTACTTC
CASSLGARETQYF
>few|TRBJ2-7|.|TRBV27
TGTGCCAGTCGAACTGTCTCGGGCGATACCTACGAGCAGTACTTC
CASRTVSGDTYEQYF
>few|TRBJ2-3|.|TRBV5-1
TGCGCCAGCAGCGACGAATCGGGGGGCCGTACGCAGTATTTT
CASSDESGGRTQYF
>few|TRBJ2-6|.|TRBV10-3
TGTGCCATCAGCGCGACAGAAACCAACGTCCTGACTTTC
CAISATETNVLTF